One and the same sample provided the 30 T cell receptor beta chains below, sequenced in a study of T cells after yellow fever vaccination. Each CDR3 protein is one row after TCRdb ran MiXCR on the 5' RACE reads. Among about 320,000 distinct CDR3 sequences, roughly 10% were seen once, and the ten largest hold approximately 3%. The specimen was CD4+ T cells sorted from PBMCs, collected 45 days after the yellow fever booster vaccination. These receptors came from a man between 18 and 29 years old who received the YFV17D yellow fever vaccine.

This clonotype has a handful of counts. The chain carries TRBV7-2 and TRBJ1-1; D gene ambiguous. The length of the CDR3 is 13 residues. CDR1 is SGHTA, CDR2 FQGNSA, per germline. Trimming took 3 bases from V and 5 from J, leaving 10 bases between them. The CDR3 DNA follows: TGTGCCAGCAGCTTGTCGCCCGCGACTGAAGCTTTCTTT. The encoded protein is CASSLSPATEAFF.

The chain has TRBV18 and TRBJ1-3; D remains unclear. CDR1 KGHSH and CDR2 LQKENI come from the germline V gene. This CDR3 has 14 amino acids. The V gene lost 1 base and the J gene lost 0 bases, with 4 bases spanning the gap. The CDR3 nucleotides are TGTGCCAGCTCACCACTCCACTCTGGAAACACCATATATTTT. Its translation: CASSPLHSGNTIYF.

This clonotype was counted between two and nine times. V gene TRBV6-2 or TRBV6-3 combines with J gene TRBJ1-2; D unclear. The germline gives CDR1 MNHEY, CDR2 SVGEGT. There are 11 residues in the CDR3. V lost 7 bases to trimming and J lost 2 bases, with 5 bases between them. The CDR3, as DNA: TGTGCCAGCAAACAGAACTATGGCTACACCTTC. Translation: CASKQNYGYTF.

This clonotype was seen repeatedly, ten times or more. A much larger clone differs from this one at a single base, so this may be a read error. J is TRBJ2-1 and V is TRBV11-2; D remains ambiguous. Trimming took 4 bases from V and 0 from J, leaving 4 bases between them. There are 13 residues in the CDR3. CDR1 is SGHAT, CDR2 FQNNGV, per germline. CDR3: CASSSGSYNEQFF. The CDR3 DNA reads TGTGCCAGCAGCTCAGGCTCCTACAATGAGCAGTTCTTC. Variable domain in full (rest from reference TRBV11-2 and TRBJ2-1): EAGVAQSPRYKIIEKRQSVAFWCNPISGHATLYWYQQILGQGPKLLIQFQNNGVVDDSQLPKDRFSAERLKGVDSTLKIQPAKLEDSAVYLCASSSGSYNEQFFGPGTRLTVL.

This clonotype was seen ten or more times. The chain joins TRBV12-3 or TRBV12-4 to TRBJ2-7; D is perhaps TRBD1 or TRBD2 (5 bases each). Trimming took off 5 bases at V and 0 bases at J, with 17 bases between the two ends. There are 16 residues in the CDR3. CDR3 residues: CASSAPGRIFSYEQYF. CDR3 nucleotide sequence: TGTGCCAGCAGTGCGCCGGGACGGATCTTCTCCTACGAGCAGTACTTC.

This clonotype was picked up a small number of times. This rearrangement joins TRBV5-1 to TRBJ2-5, with TRBD1 as a possible D gene (6 bases). V lost 0 bases, J lost 2 bases, and 14 bases lay in between. The CDR3 covers 16 residues. Germline values: CDR1 SGHRS, CDR2 YFSETQ. CDR3 coding DNA: TGCGCCAGCAGCTTGGGCGGAATAACAGGGCAAGAGACCCAGTACTTC. This codes for CASSLGGITGQETQYF.

This clonotype was recorded a few times. The chain has TRBV6-5 and TRBJ1-1, with TRBD1 as a possible D gene (5 bases). The CDR3 is made up of 16 amino acids. Germline CDR1 reads MNHEY; CDR2 reads SVGAGI. V was pared by 4 bases and J by 6 bases, with 21 bases between. The CDR3 here is CASSSDASGRVAEAFF. Here the CDR3 DNA reads TGTGCCAGCAGTTCCGATGCTTCGGGGCGAGTAGCTGAAGCTTTCTTT.

This clonotype appeared a few times. The rearrangement uses TRBV25-1 and TRBJ2-7; 9 bases are a match to TRBD2. V dropped 1 base and J dropped 9; count of bases not matched to a gene: 13. In germline, CDR1 is MGHDK, CDR2 SYGVNS. This CDR3 is built from 16 residues. CDR3 residues: CASSEWERGAHARQYF. The CDR3 DNA reads TGTGCCAGCAGTGAATGGGAGCGGGGGGCCCACGCGAGGCAGTACTTC.

The J gene is TRBJ1-5, the V gene TRBV3-1; D possibly corresponds to TRBD1 (5 bases). Germline V gives CDR1 LGHDT, CDR2 YNNKEL (reference sequence). V was shortened by 1 base and J by 5 bases, with 12 bases between the two germline ends. The CDR3 sequence is 15 residues long. CDR3 nucleotide sequence: TGTGCCAGCAGCCAAGCTGGGGGAGTCTATCAGCCCCAGCATTTT. This sequence encodes CASSQAGGVYQPQHF.

This clonotype appeared a few times. This sequence joins TRBV23-1 and TRBJ1-6; D call uncertain. TRBV23-1 qualifies as an ORF whose function is uncertain. V lost 10 bases, J lost 8 bases, and 21 bases lay in between. The CDR3 contains 15 residues. In DNA, the CDR3 is TGCGCCACTATGGTAGGGTTTAAGGCGGATTCACCCCTCCACTTT. This translates into CATMVGFKADSPLHF.

This clonotype has a handful of counts. J is TRBJ2-1 and V is TRBV11-2; D gene uncertain. The germline V gene encodes CDR1 SGHAT and CDR2 FQNNGV. This CDR3 contains 15 residues. V shed 2 bases and J shed 0 bases, with 8 bases lying between them. Here the CDR3 DNA reads TGTGCCAGCAGCTTATGGGCCGGCTCCTACAATGAGCAGTTCTTC. Translated, it gives CASSLWAGSYNEQFF.

J is TRBJ1-4 and V is TRBV7-2; TRBD1 might be the D (5 bases). Trimming shortened V by 8 bases and J by 8 bases, and 12 bases separated the two germline ends. In germline, CDR1 is SGHTA, CDR2 FQGNSA. There are 12 residues in the CDR3. The CDR3: CASGASGEKLFF. The CDR3 DNA reads as TGTGCCAGCGGGGCGAGTGGAGAAAAACTGTTTTTT.

In this sample, this clonotype turned up a few times. The chain combines TRBV6-6 with TRBJ1-5; weak D call: TRBD1 (5 bases). CDR3 size: 14 residues. Trimming took 7 bases from V and 3 from J, leaving 13 bases between them. Germline assignment: CDR1 MNHNY and CDR2 SVGAGI (reference sequence). Here the CDR3 reads CASIERGFNQPQHF. CDR3 coding DNA: TGTGCCAGCATCGAAAGGGGATTCAATCAGCCCCAGCATTTT.

This chain links TRBV3-1 with TRBJ2-1; 8 bases match TRBD2. The germline CDR1 and CDR2 sequences are LGHDT and YNNKEL (reference sequence). The CDR3 consists of 15 residues. With V trimmed by 1 base and J by 4 bases, 3 bases remained unmatched. CDR3 nucleotide sequence: TGTGCCAGCAGCCAAGCCAAGCGGGGGTACAATGAGCAGTTCTTC. Encoded protein: CASSQAKRGYNEQFF.

This chain's CDR3 is CASSLRRRDTEAFF. CDR3 sequence (DNA): TGTGCCAGCAGTTTACGTCGCAGGGACACTGAAGCTTTCTTT. The V gene is TRBV12-3 or TRBV12-4, the J gene TRBJ1-1; D is perhaps TRBD1 (5 bases). There are 14 residues in the CDR3. Deletions cut 2 bases from V and 3 bases from J, with 10 bases between.

This clonotype was picked up a small number of times. DNA of the CDR3: TGTGCCAGCAGTCTGGGGCCCGCGGCCAATGAGCAGTTCTTC. This translates into CASSLGPAANEQFF. The rearrangement uses TRBV6-2 or TRBV6-3 and TRBJ2-1; a weak D match, TRBD1 (5 bases). Trimming cost V 5 bases and J 6 bases, with 14 bases left between them. CDR1 is MNHEY, CDR2 SVGEGT, per germline. There are 14 residues in the CDR3.

The chain recombines TRBV7-9 with TRBJ1-1, with D unclear. The V and J ends lost 5 bases and 4 bases respectively, with 14 bases between them. CDR1 and CDR2 (germline): SEHNR, FQNEAQ (reference sequence). The length of the CDR3 is 14 residues. CDR3 region: CASSVHRLGTEAFF. The CDR3 nucleotides read TGTGCCAGCAGCGTACATCGTCTGGGCACTGAAGCTTTCTTT.

The genes are TRBV27 and TRBJ2-3; the match to TRBD1 covers 11 bases. J gave up 4 bases and V 4 bases, and 4 bases lay outside the gene matches. This CDR3 contains 15 residues. Per the germline V gene, CDR1 is MNHEY and CDR2 is SMNVEV (reference sequence). The CDR3 reads CASSSGTGGSDTQYF. CDR3 in DNA: TGTGCCAGCAGTTCCGGGACAGGGGGGTCAGATACGCAGTATTTT.

Only a few counts were recorded for this clonotype. The chain couples TRBV20-1 to TRBJ2-3; the D gene is possibly TRBD1 (7 bases). Germline CDR1 and CDR2: DFQATT and SNEGSKA (reference sequence). The CDR3 covers 14 residues. V was clipped by 5 bases and J by 3 bases, with 15 bases between them. The CDR3 coding sequence is TGCAGTGCTCGCGGGACAGTACGTACAGATACGCAGTATTTT. This codes for CSARGTVRTDTQYF.

The chain carries TRBV20-1 and TRBJ2-5; TRBD1 matches 7 bases. Trimming removed 3 bases from V and 5 bases from J; junction bases left unmatched: 6. The CDR3 sequence is 13 residues long. CDR1 is DFQATT, CDR2 SNEGSKA, per germline (reference sequence). The CDR3 region has the DNA TGCAGTGCTAGTCGGGACAGCCCTGAGACCCAGTACTTC. Its protein is CSASRDSPETQYF.

This clonotype was seen at least ten times. This rearrangement joins TRBV6-1 to TRBJ2-7, with TRBD2 matching over 9 bases. The V and J ends lost 8 bases and 7 bases, in that order; junction bases with no gene match: 9. Germline CDR1 reads MNHNS; CDR2 reads SASEGT. The CDR3 loop spans 13 amino acids. As DNA, the CDR3 is TGTGCCAGCGGCGGGGGGGCTCCGGAGGAGCAGTACTTC. Its translation: CASGGGAPEEQYF.

The V gene is TRBV6-2 or TRBV6-3, the J gene TRBJ1-5, with 9 bases matching TRBD1. Trimming at V came to 6 bases and at J to 5 bases, leaving 5 bases not matched to a gene. This CDR3 is 14 amino acids long. Germline assignment: CDR1 MNHEY and CDR2 SVGEGT. CDR3: CASRPDRGYQPQHF. The CDR3, as DNA: TGTGCCAGCAGGCCGGACAGGGGCTATCAGCCCCAGCATTTT.

This clonotype was counted at least ten times. V and J are TRBV15 and TRBJ2-5, with D hard to call. The CDR3 contains 13 residues. V was clipped by 0 bases and J by 4 bases, with 6 bases between them. Germline CDR1 is LNHNV and CDR2 is YYDKDF (reference sequence). The CDR3 nucleotides read TGTGCCACCAGCAGAGATCGAGGAGAGACCCAGTACTTC. Protein: CATSRDRGETQYF.

This clonotype was counted a few times. The CDR3 loop is CASRPPGGLHNEQFF. In DNA form, the CDR3 reads TGTGCCAGCAGGCCCCCCGGAGGTTTACACAATGAGCAGTTCTTC. The V call is TRBV7-2, the J call TRBJ2-1; D is perhaps TRBD2 (5 bases). The CDR3 runs 15 residues. Germline V gives CDR1 SGHTA, CDR2 FQGNSA. Trimming took 6 bases from V and 5 from J, leaving 17 bases between them.

The chain joins TRBV6-1 to TRBJ1-1; no definite D call. Germline V gives CDR1 MNHNS, CDR2 SASEGT. V was shortened by 4 bases and J by 1 base, with 10 bases between the two germline ends. CDR3 size: 14 residues. CDR3 DNA sequence: TGTGCCAGCAGTGTGTTGGGGTGGAACACTGAAGCTTTCTTT. Protein sequence: CASSVLGWNTEAFF.

The chain has TRBV7-9 and TRBJ1-4; 9 bases are a match to TRBD1. V trimming: 5 bases; J trimming: 5 bases; junction bases outside the gene matches: 6. The V gene's germline CDR1 is SEHNR and CDR2 FQNEAQ (reference sequence). This CDR3 is built from 15 residues. This CDR3 reads CASSLRGQGNEKLFF. The CDR3 coding sequence is TGTGCCAGCAGCCTCCGGGGACAGGGAAATGAAAAACTGTTTTTT.

The chain uses TRBV7-2 and TRBJ2-5; perhaps TRBD2 as D (7 bases). Trimming shortened V by 5 bases and J by 7 bases, and 17 bases separated the two germline ends. Germline CDR1 and CDR2: SGHTA and FQGNSA. This CDR3 is 14 amino acids long. CDR3 loop: CASSSLPGGGTQYF. The CDR3, as DNA: TGTGCCAGCAGCAGCCTACCGGGGGGCGGGACCCAGTACTTC.

The J gene is TRBJ2-4, the V gene TRBV11-2; D is undetermined. Germline-derived CDR1 and CDR2 are SGHAT and FQNNGV. CDR3 size: 13 residues. Deletions cut 8 bases from V and 0 bases from J, with 8 bases between. The CDR3 reads CASRRLAKNIQYF. The CDR3 DNA follows: TGTGCCAGCCGTAGGCTAGCCAAAAACATTCAGTACTTC.

This clonotype came up many times. The chain has TRBV18 and TRBJ2-1; D possibly corresponds to TRBD2 (6 bases). V was shortened by 0 bases and J by 0 bases, with 12 bases between the two germline ends. This CDR3 has 17 residues. The germline V gene encodes CDR1 KGHSH and CDR2 LQKENI. The CDR3 protein is CASSPPGLSSSYNEQFF. The DNA for the CDR3 is TGTGCCAGCTCACCACCGGGACTTTCGAGCTCCTACAATGAGCAGTTCTTC.

The chain carries TRBV5-1 and TRBJ2-6; 7 nucleotides agree with TRBD1. The CDR3 runs 15 residues. Looked up from germline, CDR1 is SGHRS and CDR2 is YFSETQ. With 3 bases clipped from V and 3 bases from J, the junction kept 3 bases outside the gene matches. CDR3 DNA sequence: TGCGCCAGCAGCTATGACAGGGATGGGGCCAACGTCCTGACTTTC. This gives the protein CASSYDRDGANVLTF.